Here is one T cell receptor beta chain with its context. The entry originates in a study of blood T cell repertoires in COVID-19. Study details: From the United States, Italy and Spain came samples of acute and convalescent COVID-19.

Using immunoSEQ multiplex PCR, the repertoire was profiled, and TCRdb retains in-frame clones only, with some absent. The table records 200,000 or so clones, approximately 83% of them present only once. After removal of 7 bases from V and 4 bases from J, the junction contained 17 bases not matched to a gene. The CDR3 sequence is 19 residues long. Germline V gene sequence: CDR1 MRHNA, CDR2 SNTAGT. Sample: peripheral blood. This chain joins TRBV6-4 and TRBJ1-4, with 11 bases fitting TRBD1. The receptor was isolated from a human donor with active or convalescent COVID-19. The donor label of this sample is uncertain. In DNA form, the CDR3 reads TGTGCCAGCACCTTCTCGGGACAGGGGGGGAAAAAGGGTAATGAAAAACTGTTTTTT. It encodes CASTFSGQGGKKGNEKLFF.